These 19 T cell receptor beta chains share one sample of origin, sequenced in a study of blood T cell repertoires in COVID-19. TCRdb's copy holds only in-frame clones and misses some; the assay was immunoSEQ multiplex PCR. The sample has around 160,000 clones; over 75% are singletons. The sequenced sample was peripheral blood. These receptors came from a man aged 55 to 70 with active or convalescent COVID-19.

The chain couples TRBV5-1 to TRBJ1-1; TRBD1 matches at 8 bases. V dropped 5 bases and J dropped 1; count of bases not matched to a gene: 4. Germline values: CDR1 SGHRS, CDR2 YFSETQ. CDR3 length equals 14 residues. DNA of the CDR3: TGCGCCAGCAGGGCGACAGGGGCGAACACTGAAGCTTTCTTT. Its protein product is CASRATGANTEAFF.

This clone showed up just once. Other DNA sequences within the sample encode an identical CDR3. The chain recombines TRBV7-3 with TRBJ1-2; maybe TRBD1 (5 bases). Trimming left V 2 bases short and J 6 bases short, with 10 bases between. The CDR3 spans 13 residues. Germline assignment: CDR1 SGHTA and CDR2 FQGTGA. The CDR3, as DNA: TGTGCCAGCAGCTTAGGGCAGGGCGATGGCTACACCTTC. As protein: CASSLGQGDGYTF.

The chain has TRBV7-2 and TRBJ2-2, with TRBD2 matching over 7 bases. CDR3 length equals 15 residues. Germline values: CDR1 SGHTA, CDR2 FQGNSA. V lost 4 bases and J lost 8; bases outside the gene matches: 10. DNA for the CDR3: TGTGCCAGCAGCTCTGCGACGGGGGGAGAGGGGGAGCTGTTTTTT. This encodes CASSSATGGEGELFF.

The chain has TRBV13 and TRBJ2-5, with a weak D call TRBD2 (6 bases). Per germline, CDR1 PRHDT and CDR2 FYEKMQ (reference sequence). The CDR3 has 14 amino acids. V was pared by 5 bases and J by 2 bases, with 12 bases between. CDR3 bases: TGTGCCAGCAGCAAGGAGGGTTTTCAAGAGACCCAGTACTTC. Residues: CASSKEGFQETQYF.

This clone has more than one count but fewer than ten. In nucleotides, the CDR3 is TGTGCCAGCAGTACTACACTACAGGGCCCAAACTCCTACGAGCAGTACTTC. Amino acid sequence: CASSTTLQGPNSYEQYF. The rearrangement uses TRBV2 and TRBJ2-7, with D possibly TRBD1 on 6 matching bases. Trimming removed 5 bases from V and 0 bases from J, with 20 bases in between. CDR3 length: 17 amino acids. Per the germline V gene, CDR1 is SNHLY and CDR2 is FYNNEI.

J is TRBJ1-2 and V is TRBV12-3 or TRBV12-4; 9 bases line up with TRBD1. With V trimmed by 4 bases and J by 7 bases, 1 base remained unmatched. CDR3 length: 12 residues. Here the CDR3 reads CASSWDRVGYTF. The CDR3 DNA follows: TGTGCCAGCAGTTGGGACAGGGTTGGCTACACCTTC.

This rearrangement joins TRBV19 to TRBJ1-1; tentatively, D is TRBD1 (5 bases). CDR1 is LNHDA, CDR2 SQIVND, per germline (reference sequence). There are 13 residues in the CDR3. V lost 4 bases to trimming and J lost 5 bases, with 11 bases between them. CDR3 DNA sequence: TGTGCCAGTAGTACACAGGCGGGGACTGAAGCTTTCTTT. It codes for CASSTQAGTEAFF.

The chain combines TRBV19 with TRBJ2-6, with D unresolved. Looked up from germline, CDR1 is LNHDA and CDR2 is SQIVND (reference sequence). The CDR3 is made up of 15 amino acids. V was shortened by 2 bases and J by 4 bases, with 9 bases between the two germline ends. CDR3 nucleotide sequence: TGTGCCAGTAGTATAAACAGATCCGGGGCCAACGTCCTGACTTTC. Amino acids: CASSINRSGANVLTF. The whole variable domain, remainder taken from reference TRBV19 and TRBJ2-6, is DGGITQSPKYLFRKEGQNVTLSCEQNLNHDAMYWYRQDPGQGLRLIYYSQIVNDFQKGDIAEGYSVSREKKESFPLTVTSAQKNPTAFYLCASSINRSGANVLTFGAGSRLTVL.

The chain combines TRBV10-3 with TRBJ2-5; 9 bases match TRBD1. The V segment lost 3 bases and the J segment 3 bases; nucleotides outside the gene matches: 8. The CDR3 extends over 16 amino acids. Looked up from germline, CDR1 is ENHRY and CDR2 is SYGVKD. CDR3 protein: CAISDPGQGNKETQYF. CDR3 nucleotide sequence: TGTGCCATCAGTGACCCGGGACAGGGCAACAAAGAGACCCAGTACTTC.

The table lists this clone with a few counts. The rearrangement links TRBV20-1 to TRBJ1-2, with D perhaps matching TRBD1 (6 bases). The CDR3 has 11 residues. V shed 3 bases and J shed 13 bases, with 15 bases lying between them. The germline V gene has CDR1 DFQATT and CDR2 SNEGSKA (reference sequence). This CDR3 reads CSARSGEVCTF. The CDR3 bases are TGCAGTGCTAGGTCAGGGGAAGTGTGCACCTTC.

The gene calls are TRBV7-9 and TRBJ2-7; D possibly corresponds to TRBD2 (6 bases). The germline V gene has CDR1 SEHNR and CDR2 FQNEAQ (reference sequence). V was pared by 4 bases and J by 0 bases, with 16 bases between. The CDR3 spans 16 residues. The CDR3 sequence: CASSSSDYWSSYEQYF. The CDR3 DNA sequence: TGTGCCAGCAGCTCCTCGGACTACTGGAGCTCCTACGAGCAGTACTTC. The whole variable domain, filled in from reference TRBV7-9 and TRBJ2-7, reads DTGVSQNPRHKITKRGQNVTFRCDPISEHNRLYWYRQTLGQGPEFLTYFQNEAQLEKSRLLSDRFSAERPKGSFSTLEIQRTEQGDSAMYLCASSSSDYWSSYEQYFGPGTRLTVT.

The J gene is TRBJ2-3, the V gene TRBV7-9; 7 nucleotides match TRBD1. Germline CDR1 SEHNR, CDR2 FQNEAQ (reference sequence). The CDR3 length is 15 residues. V shed 11 bases, J shed 6 bases, and the junction held 17 bases outside the gene matches. The CDR3 DNA follows: TGTGCCGGAAGACACAGGGGCCCCCTGAGGGATACGCAGTATTTT. This gives the protein CAGRHRGPLRDTQYF.

The rearrangement joins TRBV30 to TRBJ2-2; 7 positions agree with TRBD1. Germline lookup yields CDR1 GTSNPN and CDR2 SVGIG (reference sequence). Germline trimming cut 0 bases from V and 6 bases from J; bases unmatched to any gene: 7. This CDR3 spans 15 amino acids. The CDR3 reads CAWSVIRGFSGELFF. The CDR3 DNA reads as TGTGCCTGGAGTGTCATCAGGGGGTTTTCCGGGGAGCTGTTTTTT.

The chain recombines TRBV13 with TRBJ2-1; 7 bases line up with TRBD2. Looked up from germline, CDR1 is PRHDT and CDR2 is FYEKMQ (reference sequence). The CDR3 consists of 15 residues. V dropped 5 bases and J dropped 0; count of bases not matched to a gene: 4. The chain's CDR3 is CASSPSGNSYNEQFF. CDR3 bases: TGTGCCAGCAGCCCCAGCGGGAACTCCTACAATGAGCAGTTCTTC.

Regarding this clone: This specimen includes other DNA sequences encoding the same CDR3. The rearrangement uses TRBV4-3 and TRBJ1-2; D gene ambiguous. The CDR3 consists of 13 residues. Germline CDR1 LGHNA, CDR2 YSLEER. V was pared by 0 bases and J by 7 bases, with 9 bases between. The CDR3 loop reads CASSQDRVSGYTF. The CDR3 coding sequence is TGCGCCAGCAGCCAAGACCGGGTCAGTGGCTACACCTTC.

The chain links TRBV29-1 to TRBJ1-1; no reliable D call. V was shortened by 4 bases and J by 0 bases, with 9 bases between the two germline ends. The CDR3 sequence is 13 residues long. From germline, CDR1 is SQVTM and CDR2 ANQGSEA. The CDR3 sequence: CSVGTGVNTEAFF. In DNA, the CDR3 is TGCAGCGTTGGTACCGGGGTGAACACTGAAGCTTTCTTT.

V gene TRBV5-1 combines with J gene TRBJ1-4, with D maybe TRBD1 (5 bases). The V gene lost 0 bases and the J gene lost 7 bases, with 10 bases spanning the gap. Germline loops: CDR1 SGHRS, CDR2 YFSETQ. The CDR3 runs to 14 residues. The CDR3 reads CASSLGQGGEKLFF. Here the CDR3 DNA reads TGCGCCAGCAGCTTGGGTCAGGGTGGTGAAAAACTGTTTTTT.

This sequence joins TRBV6-6 and TRBJ2-1; no definite D call. In germline, CDR1 is MNHNY, CDR2 SVGAGI (reference sequence). The CDR3 totals 12 residues. Trimming took 6 bases from V and 5 from J, leaving 8 bases between them. CDR3 nucleotide sequence: TGTGCCAGCAGCCAAATCAACAATGAGCAGTTCTTC. Translation gives CASSQINNEQFF.

The chain combines TRBV5-3 with TRBJ1-5, with a tentative D call TRBD1 (6 bases). TRBV5-3 is placed among ORFs of uncertain function. This CDR3 has 17 residues. Trimming removed 5 bases at V and 0 bases at J, with 18 bases between. Written as DNA, the CDR3 is TGTGCCAGAAGTTCGCGACCCGGACAGTCTAGCAATCAGCCCCAGCATTTT. Translated: CARSSRPGQSSNQPQHF.